Here is one T cell receptor beta chain with its context. Its antigen is as yet unknown. The sample originates from a study of chemoradiotherapy in HPV16-positive cancers. General study findings and limits: In HPV16-positive patients, HPV-responsive T-cell expansion tracked better recurrence-free survival.

Germline V gene lookup returns CDR1 SGHDN and CDR2 FVKESK. The V gene end was trimmed by 0 bases and the J gene end by 6 bases; junction bases not matched to a gene: 12. CDR3 size: 18 residues. Generated by immunoSEQ multiplex PCR, the TCRdb table keeps only in-frame clones and is missing some. The data contain thousands of clones, approximately 74% of them singletons. The chain has TRBV14 and TRBJ2-2; 8 bases are a match to TRBD1. This specimen was taken from a patient who underwent chemoradiotherapy. The receptor was isolated from a human donor with HPV-associated anogenital cancer. The CDR3 region has the DNA TGTGCCAGCAGCCAAGACCTAGGGCAGGGGGCAAGAGCCGGGGAGCTGTTTTTT. This gives the protein CASSQDLGQGARAGELFF.